One and the same sample provided the 29 T cell receptor beta chains below, sequenced in a study of blood T cells in healthy people across ages. Through a sample-barcoded 5' primer and a J-beta primer mix, a second PCR was run for about 6 to 11 cycles. From the 5' RACE reads, TCRdb called clonotypes with MiXCR, one entry per CDR3 protein. The sample includes hundreds of thousands of distinct CDR3 sequences, about 44% seen only once; the top ten take around 15%. The material sequenced was blood. All receptors come from a man aged 25-40 years in good health.

About this clonotype: Germline and junction disagree at one end, which may indicate a read error. The chain has TRBV7-9 and TRBJ1-2, with D uncertain. Germline V gene data show CDR1 as SEHNR and CDR2 as FQNEAQ (reference sequence). This CDR3 is built from 15 residues. The CDR3 loop is CASSLEGLSNYGYIF. CDR3 DNA: TGTGCCAGCAGCTTAGAAGGACTGTCTAACTATGGCTACATCTTC.

This clonotype was observed a handful of times. The chain uses TRBV4-1 and TRBJ2-5, with D perhaps TRBD1 (5 bases). Germline CDR1 reads MGHRA; CDR2 reads YSYEKL. The CDR3 length is 14 residues. Trimming removed 5 bases from V and 3 bases from J, with 13 bases in between. CDR3: CASSKDTAEETQYF. For the CDR3, the DNA is TGCGCCAGCAGCAAGGACACTGCCGAAGAGACCCAGTACTTC.

This chain joins TRBV2 and TRBJ2-2, with 12 bases matching TRBD1. The CDR3 covers 14 residues. CDR1 and CDR2 from the germline V gene are SNHLY and FYNNEI. Trimming took 8 bases from V and 7 from J; bases not matched to a gene: 5. The chain's CDR3 is CASAGQGAFGELFF. The CDR3 DNA is TGTGCCAGCGCGGGACAGGGGGCTTTCGGGGAGCTGTTTTTT. Combining the CDR3 with reference TRBV2 and TRBJ2-2 gives the whole variable domain EPEVTQTPSHQVTQMGQEVILRCVPISNHLYFYWYRQILGQKVEFLVSFYNNEISEKSEIFDDQFSVERPDGSNFTLKIRSTKLEDSAMYFCASAGQGAFGELFFGEGSRLTVL.

A few counts support this clonotype. The chain couples TRBV10-3 to TRBJ1-5; D is perhaps TRBD1 (6 bases). V dropped 7 bases and J dropped 4 bases, with 14 bases sitting between them. The CDR3 sequence is 14 residues long. Germline V lookup: CDR1 ENHRY, CDR2 SYGVKD. The CDR3 spells CAIKETGINQPQHF. In DNA, the CDR3 is TGTGCCATCAAAGAGACAGGAATTAATCAGCCCCAGCATTTT.

The sample holds a few counts of this clonotype. A much more abundant neighbour one base away suggests this may be a read error. The rearrangement links TRBV4-2 to TRBJ2-5; 10 bases are a match to TRBD2. CDR1 and CDR2 from the germline V gene are LGHNA and YNFKEQ. Unmatched junction bases numbered 14, after V lost 2 bases and J lost 11 bases. The CDR3 loop spans 16 amino acids. This CDR3 is CASSQTSGGGSNEQYF. The CDR3 nucleotides are TGTGCCAGCAGCCAAACCAGCGGGGGGGGCAGCAATGAGCAGTACTTC.

In its sample, this clonotype was seen a few times. The chain combines TRBV3-1 with TRBJ2-1; tentatively, D is TRBD1 (6 bases). This CDR3 spans 13 amino acids. Germline V gene sequence: CDR1 LGHDT, CDR2 YNNKEL (reference sequence). Trimming took off 1 base at V and 14 bases at J, with 15 bases between the two ends. The DNA of the CDR3 is TGTGCCAGCAGCCAAGGAGGGTGGGGGCAAGAGTTCTTC. Amino acid sequence: CASSQGGWGQEFF.

This chain joins TRBV11-2 and TRBJ2-7; no reliable D call. The CDR3 is made up of 13 amino acids. CDR1 SGHAT and CDR2 FQNNGV come from the germline V gene. The ends were cut back, 4 bases at V and 3 bases at J, with 10 bases in the middle. For the CDR3, the DNA is TGTGCCAGCAGCTCCCCACCGGTCTACGAGCAGTACTTC. Translation gives CASSSPPVYEQYF. Full variable domain (remainder filled in from reference TRBV11-2 and TRBJ2-7): EAGVAQSPRYKIIEKRQSVAFWCNPISGHATLYWYQQILGQGPKLLIQFQNNGVVDDSQLPKDRFSAERLKGVDSTLKIQPAKLEDSAVYLCASSSPPVYEQYFGPGTRLTVT.

This clonotype was detected many times. This rearrangement joins TRBV11-3 to TRBJ1-2; tentative D call: TRBD1 (5 bases). The V end was cut by 4 bases, the J end by 1 base, with 16 bases between. The CDR3 is 16 residues long. Germline-derived CDR1 and CDR2 are SGHNT and YENEEA. The CDR3 sequence is CASSSWGTSVNYGYTF. CDR3 in DNA: TGTGCCAGCAGCTCCTGGGGGACCTCCGTTAACTATGGCTACACCTTC.

This clonotype was seen a handful of times. V and J are TRBV4-1 and TRBJ2-3, with TRBD1 matching over 8 bases. CDR3 length equals 15 residues. The germline V gene encodes CDR1 MGHRA and CDR2 YSYEKL. Unmatched junction bases numbered 10, after V lost 4 bases and J lost 7 bases. CDR3 in amino acids: CASSPGQGDVNTQYF. The CDR3, as DNA: TGCGCCAGCAGCCCCGGACAGGGCGATGTGAATACGCAGTATTTT.

The J gene is TRBJ2-4, the V gene TRBV10-3, with D perhaps TRBD1 or TRBD2 (5 bases each). The J call may be wrong; the DNA end is better matched by TRBJ2-7. Germline V gene lookup returns CDR1 ENHRY and CDR2 SYGVKD. The CDR3 is 15 residues long. The chain's CDR3 is CAISESGDLSYEQYF. CDR3 DNA: TGTGCCATCAGTGAGTCGGGGGACCTCTCCTACGAGCAGTACTTC.

Ten or more counts support this clonotype. The rearrangement links TRBV6-1 to TRBJ2-3; possibly TRBD1 or TRBD2 for D (6 bases each). Per germline, CDR1 MNHNS and CDR2 SASEGT. The V and J ends lost 7 bases and 4 bases respectively, with 12 bases between them. The CDR3 has 13 amino acids. The CDR3 reads CASKLGGADTQYF. CDR3 DNA sequence: TGTGCCAGCAAGTTGGGGGGCGCAGATACGCAGTATTTT.

This sequence joins TRBV6-4 and TRBJ2-1; TRBD2 matches at 10 bases. V shed 6 bases and J 7 bases; nucleotides not matched to a gene: 12. The germline gives CDR1 MRHNA, CDR2 SNTAGT. The length of the CDR3 is 16 residues. In nucleotides, the CDR3 is TGTGCCAGCAGCCACAGGCTAGCGGGAGTAACGAATGAGCAGTTCTTC. Amino acid sequence: CASSHRLAGVTNEQFF.

The V gene is TRBV12-3 or TRBV12-4, the J gene TRBJ2-1; 8 positions match TRBD2. There are 15 residues in the CDR3. With V trimmed by 5 bases and J by 9 bases, 12 bases remained unmatched. The CDR3 nucleotides are TGTGCCAGCAGTCCGGCCGGGACTAGTCTCCGTGAGCAGTTCTTC. Its protein product is CASSPAGTSLREQFF.

The CDR3 coding sequence is TGTGCCAGCAGGTCGACAGGGGAAGGCGGCTACACCTTC. It encodes CASRSTGEGGYTF. J is TRBJ1-2 and V is TRBV7-9; 8 positions match TRBD1. V lost 6 bases, J lost 8 bases, and 8 bases stayed unmatched. Germline V CDR1 and CDR2: SEHNR, FQNEAQ (reference sequence). The CDR3 is 13 residues long.

V and J are TRBV28 and TRBJ2-2, with D unresolved. Trimming shortened V by 6 bases and J by 5 bases, and 10 bases separated the two germline ends. The CDR3 is 13 residues long. Germline lookup yields CDR1 MDHEN and CDR2 SYDVKM. The CDR3 DNA sequence: TGTGCCAGCAGGAAGGGTGGGACCGGGGAGCTGTTTTTT. Its protein product is CASRKGGTGELFF.

This chain links TRBV7-2 with TRBJ1-1; 7 bases are shared with TRBD1. CDR3 length: 15 residues. V trimming: 1 base; J trimming: 1 base; junction bases outside the gene matches: 3. In germline, CDR1 is SGHTA, CDR2 FQGNSA. CDR3 nucleotide sequence: TGTGCCAGCAGCTTAGGGGGGGACAGGAACACTGAAGCTTTCTTT. Amino acid sequence: CASSLGGDRNTEAFF.

Comment on this clonotype: The junction departs from germline at one end; a sequencing error may be responsible. The chain joins TRBV20-1 to TRBJ2-5; the match to TRBD2 covers 16 bases. CDR3 length: 16 residues. Looked up from germline, CDR1 is DFQATT and CDR2 is SNEGSKA (reference sequence). In DNA form, the CDR3 reads TGCTGTGCTATGGGACTAGCGGGGGGGCTCCAAGAGACCCAGTACTTC. Translation gives CCAMGLAGGLQETQYF.

This rearrangement joins TRBV2 to TRBJ2-5; D is tentatively TRBD1 or TRBD2 (6 bases each). This CDR3 is 16 amino acids long. Per the germline V gene, CDR1 is SNHLY and CDR2 is FYNNEI. V lost 0 bases and J 6 bases, leaving 17 bases between the germline ends. CDR3 loop: CASSEAGGGGAKTQYF. For the CDR3, the DNA is TGTGCCAGCAGTGAAGCGGGGGGCGGAGGTGCGAAGACCCAGTACTTC.

The chain combines TRBV25-1 with TRBJ1-2; 8 bases line up with TRBD1. Looked up from germline, CDR1 is MGHDK and CDR2 is SYGVNS. Trimming removed 3 bases from V and 8 bases from J; junction bases left unmatched: 11. The CDR3 loop spans 15 amino acids. This CDR3 is CASSDRNRGTWGYTF. DNA for the CDR3: TGTGCCAGCAGTGATCGGAACAGGGGGACTTGGGGCTACACCTTC.

This clonotype has a handful of counts. The chain employs TRBV7-2 and TRBJ1-2; no clear D. Trimming removed 0 bases at V and 4 bases at J, with 6 bases between. The CDR3 extends over 13 amino acids. Germline assignment: CDR1 SGHTA and CDR2 FQGNSA. The CDR3 DNA follows: TGTGCCAGCAGCTTAGCGTCCCTCTATGGCTACACCTTC. This sequence encodes CASSLASLYGYTF.

The V and J genes are TRBV6-1 and TRBJ1-1, with 10 bases identical to TRBD1. The CDR3 has 17 residues. CDR1 MNHNS and CDR2 SASEGT come from the germline V gene. J was trimmed by 1 base and V by 4 bases; bases with no gene match: 9. The CDR3 protein is CASSVYAGQGSNTEAFF. In DNA form, the CDR3 reads TGTGCCAGCAGTGTTTATGCGGGACAGGGGTCGAACACTGAAGCTTTCTTT.

CDR3 nucleotides: TGTGCCAGCAGTGAACCCGGCAGGGGGCAATATCAGCCCCAGCATTTT. This codes for CASSEPGRGQYQPQHF. This chain links TRBV6-1 with TRBJ1-5; 8 nucleotides match TRBD1. The CDR3 consists of 16 residues. Germline trimming cut 2 bases from V and 5 bases from J; bases unmatched to any gene: 8. The germline V gene encodes CDR1 MNHNS and CDR2 SASEGT.

This rearrangement joins TRBV6-1 to TRBJ1-5; D is unclear. Germline V gives CDR1 MNHNS, CDR2 SASEGT. The CDR3 loop spans 14 amino acids. Trimming shortened V by 3 bases and J by 3 bases, and 9 bases separated the two germline ends. The CDR3 here is CASSDGLINQPQHF. For the CDR3, the DNA is TGTGCCAGCAGTGACGGACTTATCAATCAGCCCCAGCATTTT.

The chain combines TRBV7-9 with TRBJ2-3; TRBD1 might be the D (5 bases). The V and J ends lost 5 bases and 2 bases respectively, with 14 bases between them. The CDR3 covers 15 residues. Germline V lookup: CDR1 SEHNR, CDR2 FQNEAQ (reference sequence). The chain's CDR3 is CASSSQGVPTDTQYF. DNA of the CDR3: TGTGCCAGCAGCAGTCAAGGGGTCCCCACAGATACGCAGTATTTT.

The chain joins TRBV12-3 or TRBV12-4 to TRBJ1-5; D possibly corresponds to TRBD1 (5 bases). The CDR3 extends over 14 amino acids. V dropped 3 bases and J dropped 4 bases, with 10 bases sitting between them. CDR3 in DNA: TGTGCCAGCAGTTTCAGGGTTCGGAATCAGCCCCAGCATTTT. This translates into CASSFRVRNQPQHF.

This clonotype was seen many times. The chain carries TRBV4-2 and TRBJ1-3; 9 bases line up with TRBD1. Germline-derived CDR1 and CDR2 are LGHNA and YNFKEQ. The V segment lost 0 bases and the J segment 5 bases; nucleotides outside the gene matches: 8. The CDR3 length is 17 residues. The CDR3 here is CASSQERGQGMRNTIYF. CDR3 sequence (DNA): TGTGCCAGCAGCCAAGAGCGTGGACAGGGGATGAGAAACACCATATATTTT.

The J gene is TRBJ2-2, the V gene TRBV20-1, with D possibly matching TRBD1 (7 bases). V lost 5 bases and J lost 5, with 18 bases in between. The length of the CDR3 is 15 residues. The germline V gene has CDR1 DFQATT and CDR2 SNEGSKA (reference sequence). In DNA form, the CDR3 reads TGCAGTGCTCCTCGACAGGGCGGGGAAACCGGGGAGCTGTTTTTT. Translating gives CSAPRQGGETGELFF.

This clonotype was picked up one time. The rearrangement joins TRBV14 to TRBJ2-1; no firm D call. V was shortened by 5 bases and J by 0 bases, with 14 bases between the two germline ends. The CDR3 spans 16 residues. Per the germline V gene, CDR1 is SGHDN and CDR2 is FVKESK. The CDR3: CASSGRVPSSYNEQFF. The DNA of the CDR3 is TGTGCCAGCAGCGGCCGGGTCCCTAGCTCCTACAATGAGCAGTTCTTC.

The chain has TRBV10-3 and TRBJ2-7, with D perhaps matching TRBD1 (7 bases). The V end was cut by 1 base, the J end by 1 base, with 14 bases between. CDR1 and CDR2 from the germline V gene are ENHRY and SYGVKD. The CDR3 length is 16 residues. DNA for the CDR3: TGTGCCATCAGTGAGTTCGGAGGGGGCCCTTCCTACGAGCAGTACTTC. Translated: CAISEFGGGPSYEQYF.